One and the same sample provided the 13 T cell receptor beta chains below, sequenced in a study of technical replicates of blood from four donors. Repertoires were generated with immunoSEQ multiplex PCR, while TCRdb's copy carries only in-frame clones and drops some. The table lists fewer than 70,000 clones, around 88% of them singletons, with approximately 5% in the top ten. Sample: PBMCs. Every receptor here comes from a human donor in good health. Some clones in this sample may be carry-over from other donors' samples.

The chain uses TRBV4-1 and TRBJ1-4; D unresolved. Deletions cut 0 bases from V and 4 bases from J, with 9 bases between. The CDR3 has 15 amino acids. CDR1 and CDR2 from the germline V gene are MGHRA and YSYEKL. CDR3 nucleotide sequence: TGCGCCAGCAGCCAAGATGGCGGGGATAATGAAAAACTGTTTTTT. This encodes CASSQDGGDNEKLFF.

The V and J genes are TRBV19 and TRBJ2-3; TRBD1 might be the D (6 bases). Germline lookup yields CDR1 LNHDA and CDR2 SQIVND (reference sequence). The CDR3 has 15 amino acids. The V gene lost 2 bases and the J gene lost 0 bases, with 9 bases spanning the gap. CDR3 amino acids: CASSIYRASTDTQYF. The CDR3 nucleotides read TGTGCCAGTAGTATATACAGGGCTAGCACAGATACGCAGTATTTT.

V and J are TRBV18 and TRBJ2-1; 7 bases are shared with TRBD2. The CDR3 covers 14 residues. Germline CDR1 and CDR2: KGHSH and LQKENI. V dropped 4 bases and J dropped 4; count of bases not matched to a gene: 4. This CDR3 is CASSQSSGYNEQFF. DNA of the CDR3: TGTGCCAGCTCACAGTCTAGCGGTTACAATGAGCAGTTCTTC.

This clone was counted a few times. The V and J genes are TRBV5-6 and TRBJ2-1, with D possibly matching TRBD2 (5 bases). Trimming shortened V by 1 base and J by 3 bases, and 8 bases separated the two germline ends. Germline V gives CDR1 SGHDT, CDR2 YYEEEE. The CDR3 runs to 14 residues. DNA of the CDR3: TGTGCCAGCAGCTTGAGGAGGAACTACAATGAGCAGTTCTTC. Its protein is CASSLRRNYNEQFF.

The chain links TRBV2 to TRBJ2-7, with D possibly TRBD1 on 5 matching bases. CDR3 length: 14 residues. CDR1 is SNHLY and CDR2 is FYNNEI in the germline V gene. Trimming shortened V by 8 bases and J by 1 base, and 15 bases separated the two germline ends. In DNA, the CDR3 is TGTGCCAGCCCCCCGGACATTCCATCCTACGAGCAGTACTTC. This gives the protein CASPPDIPSYEQYF. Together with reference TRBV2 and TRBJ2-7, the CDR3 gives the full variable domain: EPEVTQTPSHQVTQMGQEVILRCVPISNHLYFYWYRQILGQKVEFLVSFYNNEISEKSEIFDDQFSVERPDGSNFTLKIRSTKLEDSAMYFCASPPDIPSYEQYFGPGTRLTVT.

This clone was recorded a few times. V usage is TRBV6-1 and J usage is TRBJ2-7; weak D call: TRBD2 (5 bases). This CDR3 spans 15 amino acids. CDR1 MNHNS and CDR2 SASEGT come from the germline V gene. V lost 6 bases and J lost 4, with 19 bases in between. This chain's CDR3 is CASRVGAGGFYEQYF. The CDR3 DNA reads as TGTGCCAGCAGGGTGGGAGCAGGAGGATTTTACGAGCAGTACTTC.

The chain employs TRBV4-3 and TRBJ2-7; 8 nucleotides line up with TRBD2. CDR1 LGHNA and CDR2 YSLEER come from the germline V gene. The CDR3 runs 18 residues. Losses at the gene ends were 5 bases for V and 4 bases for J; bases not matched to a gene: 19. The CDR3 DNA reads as TGCGCCAGCAGCGCAACCACTAGCGGAGGAGAACACAGTTACGAGCAGTACTTC. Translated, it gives CASSATTSGGEHSYEQYF.

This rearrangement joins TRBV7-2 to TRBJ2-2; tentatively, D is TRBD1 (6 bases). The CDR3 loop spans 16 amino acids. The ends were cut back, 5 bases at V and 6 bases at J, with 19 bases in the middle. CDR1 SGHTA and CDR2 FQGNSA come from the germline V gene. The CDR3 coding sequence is TGTGCCAGCAGCCAACCACAGGGTACGCTGTCCGGGGAGCTGTTTTTT. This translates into CASSQPQGTLSGELFF.

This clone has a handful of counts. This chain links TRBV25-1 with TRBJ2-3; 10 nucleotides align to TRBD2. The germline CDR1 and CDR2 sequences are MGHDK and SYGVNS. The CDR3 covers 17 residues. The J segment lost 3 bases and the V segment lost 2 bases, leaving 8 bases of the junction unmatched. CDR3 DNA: TGTGCCAGCAGTGAAGCGTTGGGAGCGGGAGGGACAGATACGCAGTATTTT. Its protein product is CASSEALGAGGTDTQYF.

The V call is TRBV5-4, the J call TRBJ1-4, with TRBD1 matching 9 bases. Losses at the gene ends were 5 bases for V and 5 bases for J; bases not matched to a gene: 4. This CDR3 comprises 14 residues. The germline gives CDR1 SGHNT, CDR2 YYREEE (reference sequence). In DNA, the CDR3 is TGTGCCAGCAGACGGGACAGGGAAAATGAAAAACTGTTTTTT. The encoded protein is CASRRDRENEKLFF.

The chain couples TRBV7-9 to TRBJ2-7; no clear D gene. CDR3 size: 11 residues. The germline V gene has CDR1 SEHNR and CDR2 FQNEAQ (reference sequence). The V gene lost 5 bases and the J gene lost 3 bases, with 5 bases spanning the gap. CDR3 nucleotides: TGTGCCAGCAGCCCCTACTACGAGCAGTACTTC. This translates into CASSPYYEQYF.

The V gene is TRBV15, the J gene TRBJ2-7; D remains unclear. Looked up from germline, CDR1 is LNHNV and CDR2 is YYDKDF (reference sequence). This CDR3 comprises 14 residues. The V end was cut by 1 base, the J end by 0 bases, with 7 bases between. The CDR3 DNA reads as TGTGCCACCAGCAGAGTACCGAGCTCCTACGAGCAGTACTTC. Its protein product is CATSRVPSSYEQYF.

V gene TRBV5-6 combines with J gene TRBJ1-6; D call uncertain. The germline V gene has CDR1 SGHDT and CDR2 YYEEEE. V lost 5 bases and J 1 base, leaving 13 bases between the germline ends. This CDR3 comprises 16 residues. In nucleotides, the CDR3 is TGTGCCAGCAGACATCGCGGAGGTTCCTATAATTCACCCCTCCACTTT. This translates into CASRHRGGSYNSPLHF.